A selection of T cell receptor beta chains follows, all from one sample in a study of cytomegalovirus exposure and HLA in healthy donors. Repertoires were generated with immunoSEQ multiplex PCR, while TCRdb's copy carries only in-frame clones and drops some. This sample contains 130,000 to 150,000 clones. The source material was PBMCs. The source of these receptors is a male donor in good health and CMV-seronegative. Each CDR3 is given with its conserved first and last residue. D genes are given only for firm matches.

>-|TRBJ1-2|TRBV5-1
CASSQGIDGYTF
TGCGCCAGCAGCCAGGGGATAGATGGCTACACCTTC
>TRBD2|TRBJ2-7|TRBV4-2
CASSLLAGAAYEQYF
TGTGCCAGCAGCCTTCTAGCGGGAGCGGCCTACGAGCAGTACTTC
>TRBD2|TRBJ2-7|TRBV5-1
CASSFLSSGSPEQYF
TGCGCCAGCAGCTTTTTGTCTAGCGGGAGCCCCGAGCAGTACTTC
>TRBD1|TRBJ1-5|TRBV7-2
CASSTQGGYQPQHF
TGTGCCAGCAGCACCCAGGGGGGATATCAGCCCCAGCATTTT
>-|TRBJ2-1|TRBV6-1
CASKRTVPYNEQFF
TGTGCCAGCAAAAGGACAGTGCCCTACAATGAGCAGTTCTTC
>TRBD1|TRBJ1-3|TRBV18
CASSSGQGGSFSGNTIYF
TGTGCCAGCTCTTCTGGACAGGGGGGATCTTTCTCTGGAAACACCATATATTTT
>-|TRBJ2-5|TRBV18
CASSPGLQETQYF
TGTGCCAGCTCCCCTGGGCTGCAAGAGACCCAGTACTTC
>-|TRBJ2-1|TRBV27
CASSLGEDYNEQFF
TGTGCCAGCAGTTTAGGGGAGGACTACAATGAGCAGTTCTTC
>-|TRBJ1-3|TRBV19
CASSIGGSGNTIYF
TGTGCCAGTAGTATCGGAGGGTCTGGAAACACCATATATTTT
>-|TRBJ2-7|TRBV4-3
CASSQDRTVSYEQYF
TGCGCCAGCAGCCAAGATCGGACAGTCAGCTACGAGCAGTACTTC
>-|TRBJ2-1|TRBV9
CASSNYDSSYNEQFF
TGTGCCAGCAGTAACTATGATAGCTCCTACAATGAGCAGTTCTTC
>TRBD1|TRBJ1-3|TRBV9
CASSVDIPGQGTGNTIYF
TGTGCCAGCAGCGTAGATATACCGGGACAGGGGACTGGAAACACCATATATTTT
>-|TRBJ1-1|TRBV29-1
CSVVTAGWTEAFF
TGCAGCGTTGTAACAGCCGGCTGGACTGAAGCTTTCTTT
>-|TRBJ2-5|TRBV29-1
CSVVIGGAETQYF
TGCAGCGTTGTGATTGGAGGAGCGGAGACCCAGTACTTC
>-|TRBJ2-3|TRBV4-1
CASSQEGAGADTQYF
TGCGCCAGCAGCCAAGAGGGGGCAGGCGCAGATACGCAGTATTTT
>-|TRBJ2-7|TRBV9
CASSTDLSYEQYF
TGTGCCAGCAGCACGGACTTATCCTACGAGCAGTACTTC
>TRBD2|TRBJ2-5|TRBV19
CASSAPGLAGGQETQYF
TGTGCCAGTAGTGCCCCCGGACTAGCGGGGGGCCAAGAGACCCAGTACTTC
>-|TRBJ2-7|TRBV6-5
CASSPDSFYEQYF
TGTGCCAGCAGTCCCGACAGCTTTTACGAGCAGTACTTC
>TRBD2|TRBJ2-7|TRBV9
CASSAMTSGGEQYF
TGTGCCAGCAGCGCAATGACTAGCGGGGGTGAGCAGTACTTC
>-|TRBJ2-7|TRBV6-6
CASSYSERQYPYEQYF
TGTGCCAGCAGTTACTCTGAGCGGCAGTATCCCTACGAGCAGTACTTC
>-|TRBJ1-1|TRBV30
CAWSALVGGEAFF
TGTGCCTGGAGCGCTTTAGTAGGGGGAGAAGCTTTCTTT
>-|TRBJ1-3|TRBV6-1
CASRGSGNTIYF
TGTGCCAGTAGGGGCTCTGGAAACACCATATATTTT
>TRBD2|TRBJ2-1|TRBV27
CASSSTRLAGIHEQFF
TGTGCCAGCAGTTCAACAAGACTAGCGGGAATTCATGAGCAGTTCTTC
>TRBD1|TRBJ1-4|TRBV4-3
CASSLQGAGEKLFF
TGCGCCAGCAGCCTACAGGGGGCAGGTGAAAAACTGTTTTTT
>TRBD2|TRBJ2-3|TRBV5-1
CASSVGTSGLTSTDTQYF
TGCGCCAGCAGCGTGGGGACTAGCGGCTTAACTAGCACAGATACGCAGTATTTT
>TRBD2|TRBJ2-7|TRBV7-9
CASSGGGTPEGEQYF
TGTGCCAGCAGTGGCGGGGGGACCCCAGAGGGCGAGCAGTACTTC
>-|TRBJ2-7|TRBV7-2
CASSLGWQIYEQYF
TGTGCCAGCAGCTTAGGGTGGCAGATCTACGAGCAGTACTTC
>TRBD1|TRBJ1-5|TRBV18
CASSPGTGDQPQHF
TGTGCCAGCTCACCCGGGACAGGGGATCAGCCCCAGCATTTT
>TRBD1|TRBJ2-5|TRBV18
CASSRDSKETQYF
TGTGCCAGCTCGAGGGACAGTAAAGAGACCCAGTACTTC
>-|TRBJ2-7|TRBV6-5
CASSYEGNSYEQYF
TGTGCCAGCAGTTACGAGGGTAATTCCTACGAGCAGTACTTC
>-|TRBJ2-1|TRBV30
CAWSGGLYNEQFF
TGTGCCTGGAGCGGCGGGTTATACAATGAGCAGTTCTTC
>TRBD1|TRBJ1-2|TRBV14
CASSLRTGDRMNGYTF
TGTGCCAGCAGCCTAAGGACGGGGGACAGGATGAATGGCTACACCTTC
>TRBD1|TRBJ1-1|TRBV7-6
CASSLTGYTEAFF
TGTGCCAGCAGCTTGACAGGGTACACTGAAGCTTTCTTT
>-|TRBJ2-5|TRBV10-1
CASSRTPGETQYF
TGCGCCAGCAGTCGGACGCCGGGGGAGACCCAGTACTTC
>-|TRBJ2-1|TRBV13
CASSVGRSSYNEQFF
TGTGCCAGCAGCGTAGGACGGAGCTCCTACAATGAGCAGTTCTTC
>TRBD2|TRBJ2-7|TRBV18
CASSPPLAGSGEQYF
TGTGCCAGCTCACCACCGTTAGCGGGGTCTGGGGAGCAGTACTTC
>TRBD1|TRBJ1-1|TRBV9
CASSVTGTGLNTEAFF
TGTGCCAGCAGCGTCACTGGGACAGGACTGAACACTGAAGCTTTCTTT
>TRBD1|TRBJ1-3|TRBV29-1
CSVERGLGNTIYF
TGCAGCGTTGAAAGGGGGCTAGGAAACACCATATATTTT
>TRBD1|TRBJ1-2|TRBV18
CASSPLGQDEANYGYTF
TGTGCCAGCTCACCACTGGGACAGGACGAAGCTAACTATGGCTACACCTTC
>TRBD2|TRBJ2-5|TRBV9
CASVAGGSPQETQYF
TGTGCCAGCGTGGCGGGCGGGAGTCCTCAAGAGACCCAGTACTTC
>TRBD1|TRBJ1-5|TRBV18
CASSPRQGAGTGSNQPQHF
TGTGCCAGCTCACCACGGCAGGGGGCGGGTACGGGAAGCAATCAGCCCCAGCATTTT
>-|TRBJ2-7|TRBV28
CASGSLLDRDYEQYF
TGTGCCAGCGGAAGTTTGTTGGACAGAGACTACGAGCAGTACTTC
>-|TRBJ2-3|TRBV7-9
CASTVPADTQYF
TGTGCCAGCACCGTACCGGCAGATACGCAGTATTTT
>-|TRBJ2-7|TRBV2
CASSLSTRTDEQYF
TGTGCCAGCAGCCTATCGACGCGGACAGACGAGCAGTACTTC
>TRBD1|TRBJ2-1|TRBV28
CASTQGITGGNEQFF
TGTGCCAGCACACAAGGGATAACAGGGGGTAATGAGCAGTTCTTC
>-|TRBJ1-3|TRBV18
CASSPLAQTTRISGNTIYF
TGTGCCAGCTCACCACTGGCCCAGACAACTCGTATCTCTGGAAACACCATATATTTT
>-|TRBJ2-1|TRBV5-1
CASSLEGGRDEQFF
TGCGCCAGCAGCTTGGAGGGAGGTAGGGATGAGCAGTTCTTC
>-|TRBJ1-4|TRBV28
CASSLRQMGNEKLFF
TGTGCCAGCAGTTTGCGACAGATGGGGAATGAAAAACTGTTTTTT
>-|TRBJ2-6|TRBV9
CASSVGGETGANVLTF
TGTGCCAGCAGCGTAGGGGGGGAGACTGGGGCCAACGTCCTGACTTTC
>-|TRBJ1-1|TRBV29-1
CSVEFRDGAFF
TGCAGCGTTGAGTTCAGGGATGGAGCTTTCTTT